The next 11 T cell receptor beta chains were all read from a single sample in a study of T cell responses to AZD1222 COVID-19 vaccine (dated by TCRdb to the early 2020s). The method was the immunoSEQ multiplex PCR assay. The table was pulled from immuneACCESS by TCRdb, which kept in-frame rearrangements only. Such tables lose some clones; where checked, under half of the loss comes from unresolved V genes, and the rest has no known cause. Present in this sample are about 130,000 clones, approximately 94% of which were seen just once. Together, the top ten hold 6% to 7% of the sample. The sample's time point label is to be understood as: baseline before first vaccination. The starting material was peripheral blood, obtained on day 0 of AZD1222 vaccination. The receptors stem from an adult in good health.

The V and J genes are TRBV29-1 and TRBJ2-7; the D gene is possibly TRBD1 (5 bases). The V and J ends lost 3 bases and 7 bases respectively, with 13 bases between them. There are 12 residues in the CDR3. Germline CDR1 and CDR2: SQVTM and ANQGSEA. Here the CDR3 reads CSVETVSGEQYF. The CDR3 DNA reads TGCAGCGTTGAGACAGTTTCGGGTGAGCAGTACTTC.

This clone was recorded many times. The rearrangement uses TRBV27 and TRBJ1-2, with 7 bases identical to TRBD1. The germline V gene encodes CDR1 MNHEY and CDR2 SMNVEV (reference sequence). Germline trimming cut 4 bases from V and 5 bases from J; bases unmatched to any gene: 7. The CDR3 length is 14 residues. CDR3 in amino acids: CASSSLGQIYGYTF. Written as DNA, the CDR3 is TGTGCCAGCAGTTCCCTGGGACAGATATATGGCTACACCTTC.

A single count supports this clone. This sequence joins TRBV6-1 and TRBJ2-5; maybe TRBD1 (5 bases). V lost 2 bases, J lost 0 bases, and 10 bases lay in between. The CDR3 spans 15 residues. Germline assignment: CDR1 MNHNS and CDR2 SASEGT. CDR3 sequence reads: CASSEMQGHQETQYF. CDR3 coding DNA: TGTGCCAGCAGTGAAATGCAGGGTCACCAAGAGACCCAGTACTTC.

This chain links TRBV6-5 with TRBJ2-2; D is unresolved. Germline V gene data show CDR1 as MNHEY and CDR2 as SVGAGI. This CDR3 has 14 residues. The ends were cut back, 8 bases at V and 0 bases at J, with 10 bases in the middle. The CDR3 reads CASLGSANTGELFF. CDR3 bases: TGTGCCAGCTTAGGCAGTGCGAACACCGGGGAGCTGTTTTTT.

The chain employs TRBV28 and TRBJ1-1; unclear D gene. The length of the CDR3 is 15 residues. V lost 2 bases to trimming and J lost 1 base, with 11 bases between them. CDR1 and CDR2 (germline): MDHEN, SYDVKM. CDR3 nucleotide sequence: TGTGCCAGCAGTTTACTTAACCGAAAGAACACTGAAGCTTTCTTT. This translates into CASSLLNRKNTEAFF.

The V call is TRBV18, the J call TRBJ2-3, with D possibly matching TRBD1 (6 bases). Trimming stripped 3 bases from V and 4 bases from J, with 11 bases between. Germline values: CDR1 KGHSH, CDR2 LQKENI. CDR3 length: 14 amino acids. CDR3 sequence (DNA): TGTGCCAGCTCACCTGTGCAGGGGCCAGATACGCAGTATTTT. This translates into CASSPVQGPDTQYF.

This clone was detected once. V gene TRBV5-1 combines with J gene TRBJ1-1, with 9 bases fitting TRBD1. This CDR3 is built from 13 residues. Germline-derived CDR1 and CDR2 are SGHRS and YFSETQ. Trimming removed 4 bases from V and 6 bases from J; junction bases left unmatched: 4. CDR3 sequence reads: CASSVRDRAEAFF. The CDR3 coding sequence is TGCGCCAGCAGCGTGAGGGACAGGGCTGAAGCTTTCTTT.

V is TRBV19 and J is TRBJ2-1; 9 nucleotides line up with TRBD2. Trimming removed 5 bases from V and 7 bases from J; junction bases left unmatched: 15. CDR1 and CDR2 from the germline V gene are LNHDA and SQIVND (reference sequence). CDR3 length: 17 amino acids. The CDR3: CASSAWVGTSSRNEQFF. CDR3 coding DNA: TGTGCCAGTAGTGCATGGGTCGGGACTAGCAGTAGGAATGAGCAGTTCTTC. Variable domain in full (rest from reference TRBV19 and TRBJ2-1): DGGITQSPKYLFRKEGQNVTLSCEQNLNHDAMYWYRQDPGQGLRLIYYSQIVNDFQKGDIAEGYSVSREKKESFPLTVTSAQKNPTAFYLCASSAWVGTSSRNEQFFGPGTRLTVL.

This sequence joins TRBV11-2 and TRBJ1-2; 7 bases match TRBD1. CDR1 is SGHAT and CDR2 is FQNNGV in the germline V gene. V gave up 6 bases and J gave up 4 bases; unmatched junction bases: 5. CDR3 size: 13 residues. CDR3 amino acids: CASRGGDSYGYTF. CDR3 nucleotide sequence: TGTGCCAGCAGAGGGGGGGACAGCTATGGCTACACCTTC.

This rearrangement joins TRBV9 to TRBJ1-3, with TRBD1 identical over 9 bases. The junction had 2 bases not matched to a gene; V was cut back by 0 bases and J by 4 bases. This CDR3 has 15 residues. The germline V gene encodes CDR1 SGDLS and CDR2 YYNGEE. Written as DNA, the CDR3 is TGTGCCAGCAGCGTAGGGACAGGGGCCGGAAACACCATATATTTT. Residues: CASSVGTGAGNTIYF. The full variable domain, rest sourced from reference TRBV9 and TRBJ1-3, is DSGVTQTPKHLITATGQRVTLRCSPRSGDLSVYWYQQSLDQGLQFLIQYYNGEERAKGNILERFSAQQFPDLHSELNLSSLELGDSALYFCASSVGTGAGNTIYFGEGSWLTVV.

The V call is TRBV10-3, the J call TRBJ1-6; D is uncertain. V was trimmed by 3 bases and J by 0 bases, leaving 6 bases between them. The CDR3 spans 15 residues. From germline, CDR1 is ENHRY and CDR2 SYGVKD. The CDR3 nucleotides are TGTGCCATCAGTGACAGGAGCTCCTATAATTCACCCCTCCACTTT. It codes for CAISDRSSYNSPLHF.